This T cell receptor beta chain was retrieved from a study of long-term antiretroviral therapy in people with HIV. The wider study: There is a gap of about a decade between the earliest samples and the later 2015 immediate-ART recommendation.

Study results and limitations: An increase in diversity followed ART, yet levels stayed below transplant donor controls.

The assay, immunoSEQ v3.0, was run at survey level. Sequencing was performed with immunoSEQ multiplex PCR; in TCRdb, only in-frame clones are kept and a portion is missing. The sample lists 30,000 to 40,000 clones; 83% were seen once. The CDR3 extends over 18 amino acids. The trim removed 5 bases at V and 8 bases at J, leaving 18 bases unmatched. The germline V gene has CDR1 SGHNT and CDR2 YENEEA. This clone was recorded once. No antigen is known for it. Before they underwent DNA extraction, samples held roughly 0.95-11 million cryopreserved PBMC. This sequence was found in a man aged 18-30 years with HIV. This chain joins TRBV11-3 and TRBJ2-1; 10 bases are a match to TRBD2. Source: unsorted PBMCs, taken 1 year after starting antiretroviral therapy. The CDR3 loop is CASSPRPTSSGRRDEQFF. CDR3 DNA: TGTGCCAGCAGCCCTCGTCCCACCTCTAGCGGGAGAAGGGATGAGCAGTTCTTC. Full variable domain (missing parts from reference TRBV11-3 and TRBJ2-1): EAGVVQSPRYKIIEKKQPVAFWCNPISGHNTLYWYLQNLGQGPELLIRYENEEAVDDSQLPKDRFSAERLKGVDSTLKIQPAELGDSAVYLCASSPRPTSSGRRDEQFFGPGTRLTVL.